This T cell receptor (beta chain) was identified during a study of T-cell reconstitution after alpha-beta-depleted transplantation in children listed by TCRdb under 2016. Looking at the study overall: T-cell immune reconstitution after TCRalphabeta/CD19-depleted allogeneic hematopoietic cell transplantation in children was quantitatively tracked in the study by means of TCR repertoire profiling.

Interpreted using the paper, the treatment or condition label stands for: allogeneic hematopoietic cell transplantation with graft depleted of TCRalphabeta T cells and CD19 B cells. The transplant recipients were children given TCRalphabeta/CD19-depleted allogeneic hematopoietic cell grafts. What the research found in general, with its limitations: Over subsequent months, a decline in hyperexpanded clone frequencies was noted, and after one year, T-cell counts and TCRbeta diversity were mostly ascribed to newly produced T cells. Apparently early alphabetaT-cell count recovery about two months after transplant reportedly relied on only several hundred rapidly expanded clones derived from non-depleted graft cells. In some patients, high TCRbeta diversity at day 60 was attributed to recipient T cells and intrathymic progenitors that had survived conditioning.

Library construction relied on PCR. The data were produced on an Illumina HiSeq 2500. TCR library preparation used molecular barcoding, with unique molecular identifiers applied to normalize quantification of the TCRbeta repertoire. The public reads were reprocessed in TCRdb via fastp at Q25 and MiXCR, keeping in-frame beta chains. Identical CDR3 proteins give one entry, which carries the most common genes and DNA. Present in this sample are around 230,000 distinct CDR3 sequences, approximately 17% of which were seen just once. The top ten hold 43% of the sample. V ends up 3 bases short and J 5 bases short, with an unmatched junction base count of 4. Taken from the germline V gene (reference sequence), the CDR1 and CDR2 loops are DFQATT and SNEGSKA. Taken from cysteine to phenylalanine, the CDR3 has 13 residues. The entry retains the CDR3 DNA only, 39 bases that are in frame from base 1. With respect to this clonotype: No cognate antigen has been identified for it. The record has no base qualities; no much larger clone is one base away.

The V gene is TRBV20-1 and the J gene is TRBJ2-3, with 8 bases matching TRBD2. The sample consisted of PBMCs, mostly from graft donor cells, taken 360 days after TCRalphabeta/CD19-depleted stem cell transplant. The clonotype originates from a male patient aged 2 to 10 who had a stem cell transplant for acute lymphoblastic leukemia, so the T cells may come from the graft donor. The CDR3 reads CSASASGGDTQYF. The DNA reads as follows: TGCAGTGCTAGCGCCAGCGGGGGAGATACGCAGTATTTT.